The 3 T cell receptor beta chains reported below all come from one sample, sequenced in a study of Ad26.COV2.S vaccination and SARS-CoV-2 variants. Sequencing was performed with immunoSEQ multiplex PCR; in TCRdb, only in-frame clones are kept and a portion is missing. Among approximately 280,000 clones listed, approximately 87% were seen once. Treatment given: about 20 received Ad26.COV2.S at low or high dose, single or two shots; 5 received placebo; per-sample allocation not given. At day 63 after the first vaccine or placebo injection, samples were drawn. Specimen: peripheral blood, collected in a trial of Ad26.COV2.S vaccine versus placebo. These receptors were taken from a person between 18 and 65 years old who received the Ad26.COV2.S COVID-19 vaccine or a placebo.

This clone has just a few counts. V is TRBV5-1 and J is TRBJ1-6, with D hard to call. V lost 5 bases and J lost 0, with 12 bases in between. The CDR3 consists of 16 residues. Germline loops: CDR1 SGHRS, CDR2 YFSETQ. CDR3: CASSQRTSSYNSPLHF. The CDR3, as DNA: TGCGCCAGCAGTCAAAGAACTAGCTCCTATAATTCACCCCTCCACTTT.

This chain links TRBV4-1 with TRBJ2-7; 9 bases match TRBD1. CDR3 size: 15 residues. J gave up 1 base and V 2 bases, and 3 bases lay outside the gene matches. Germline lookup yields CDR1 MGHRA and CDR2 YSYEKL. CDR3 sequence: CASSQTGGASYEQYF. The CDR3 DNA reads TGCGCCAGCAGCCAAACAGGGGGCGCTTCCTACGAGCAGTACTTC.

The chain links TRBV4-2 to TRBJ1-2, with no clear D. The germline gives CDR1 LGHNA, CDR2 YNFKEQ. Trimming cost V 0 bases and J 3 bases, with 11 bases left between them. The CDR3 extends over 15 amino acids. The CDR3 here is CASSQEFRQDYGYTF. The CDR3, as DNA: TGTGCCAGCAGCCAAGAATTCAGACAAGACTATGGCTACACCTTC.